Listed below are T cell receptor beta chains from one sample, sequenced in a study of blood T cell repertoires in COVID-19. Clones were sequenced by immunoSEQ multiplex PCR, and TCRdb holds only the in-frame ones, with some missing. The sample has 350,000 or so clones; just over 85% are singletons. What was sequenced was PBMCs or T cells enriched from blood (not recorded which). The receptors here all came from a woman between 35 and 50 years old with acute COVID-19. The CDR3 runs from the conserved cysteine through the conserved F or W. The D gene is left open where the match is weak. A row's size may be missing; if present it is once, few, many or a size class.

clone size,D gene,V gene,J gene,CDR3 protein,CDR3 DNA
once,.,TRBV28,TRBJ1-2,CATGGDKHYGYTF,TGTGCCACCGGGGGAGACAAGCACTATGGCTACACCTTC
.,TRBD1,TRBV7-2,TRBJ2-1,CASSHLLGQGAFEQFF,TGTGCCAGCAGCCATCTCCTTGGACAGGGGGCGTTTGAGCAGTTCTTC
.,.,TRBV29-1,TRBJ2-7,CSVTRTGQSSYEQYF,TGCAGCGTTACAAGAACGGGACAAAGCTCCTACGAGCAGTACTTC
.,.,TRBV7-2,TRBJ2-7,CASSPRTYEQYF,TGTGCCAGCAGCCCCCGTACCTACGAGCAGTACTTC
once,.,TRBV19,TRBJ1-5,CASSHGGGSNQPQHF,TGTGCCAGTAGCCATGGGGGGGGTAGCAATCAGCCCCAGCATTTT
many,.,TRBV19,TRBJ1-5,CASRGAGNQPQHF,TGTGCCAGTAGGGGGGCGGGCAATCAGCCCCAGCATTTT
.,.,TRBV5-4,TRBJ2-1,CASSPGTLSYNEQFF,TGTGCCAGCAGCCCCGGGACACTCTCCTACAATGAGCAGTTCTTC
once,.,TRBV18,TRBJ1-3,CASSRNEANSGNTIYF,TGTGCCAGCTCACGCAACGAGGCGAACTCTGGAAACACCATATATTTT
.,.,TRBV7-2,TRBJ2-7,CASSFLQGDEQYF,TGTGCCAGCAGCTTCTTACAGGGCGACGAGCAGTACTTC
few,.,TRBV28,TRBJ1-1,CASSTGGGAFF,TGTGCCAGCAGCACGGGGGGTGGAGCTTTCTTT
.,.,TRBV4-3,TRBJ2-4,CASSQDSGVDRAKNIQYF,TGCGCCAGCAGCCAAGACTCAGGGGTCGATCGAGCCAAAAACATTCAGTACTTC
once,TRBD1,TRBV4-1,TRBJ2-7,CASSASDRGYEQYF,TGCGCCAGCAGCGCATCCGACAGGGGCTACGAGCAGTACTTC
.,.,TRBV27,TRBJ1-2,CASSLSDTSYGYTF,TGTGCCAGCAGTTTATCCGACACATCCTATGGCTACACCTTC
.,.,TRBV10-3,TRBJ1-3,CAISASESSGNTIYF,TGTGCCATCAGTGCCTCGGAGAGCTCTGGAAACACCATATATTTT
.,TRBD1,TRBV7-9,TRBJ1-5,CASSLGQGVGIGNQPQHF,TGTGCCAGCAGCTTAGGACAGGGGGTCGGTATAGGCAATCAGCCCCAGCATTTT
.,TRBD1,TRBV14,TRBJ1-1,CASSPLRGTGGLGAEAFF,TGTGCCAGCAGCCCCCTTCGAGGGACAGGGGGGTTGGGAGCTGAAGCTTTCTTT
.,.,TRBV7-9,TRBJ1-1,CASSRDRRAFF,TGTGCCAGCAGCCGGGATCGGCGAGCTTTCTTT
.,.,TRBV20-1,TRBJ1-2,CSAPGDWGYTF,TGCAGTGCCCCCGGGGACTGGGGCTACACCTTC
.,.,TRBV2,TRBJ1-6,CASKYQGQINSPLHF,TGTGCCAGCAAATATCAAGGACAGATTAATTCACCCCTCCACTTT
.,.,TRBV19,TRBJ2-7,CASSLLAHPYEQYF,TGTGCCAGTAGCCTCCTAGCGCACCCATACGAGCAGTACTTC
.,.,TRBV2,TRBJ2-2,CASSGLSTNTGELFF,TGTGCCAGCAGTGGCTTGAGTACGAACACCGGGGAGCTGTTTTTT
.,.,TRBV7-9,TRBJ1-4,CASSLKQGTNEKLFF,TGTGCCAGCAGCCTTAAACAGGGAACTAATGAAAAACTGTTTTTT
.,TRBD1,TRBV9,TRBJ1-6,CASSVAGGYNSPLHF,TGTGCCAGCAGCGTTGCAGGGGGATATAATTCACCCCTCCACTTT
.,TRBD1,TRBV14,TRBJ1-3,CASSPNRQGRGNTIYF,TGTGCCAGCAGTCCGAACCGACAGGGAAGGGGAAACACCATATATTTT
.,TRBD1,TRBV5-6,TRBJ1-2,CASSSGGPGYGYTF,TGTGCCAGCAGTTCAGGGGGGCCTGGCTATGGCTACACCTTC
.,.,TRBV19,TRBJ1-1,CASKRGVAFF,TGTGCCAGTAAACGTGGAGTGGCTTTCTTT
.,TRBD1,TRBV27,TRBJ1-4,CASSLLGTGNEKLFF,TGTGCCAGCAGTTTATTGGGGACAGGGAATGAAAAACTGTTTTTT
.,TRBD1,TRBV23-1,TRBJ1-3,CASSQWAGDRGYTIYF,TGCGCCAGCAGTCAATGGGCCGGGGACAGGGGTTACACCATATATTTT
.,TRBD2,TRBV3-1/TRBV3-2,TRBJ2-5,CASSQRGGIETQYF,TGTGCCAGCAGCCAGCGGGGGGGTATAGAGACCCAGTACTTC
.,.,TRBV6-5,TRBJ1-1,CASSTYRSTEAFF,TGTGCCAGCAGTACCTACAGGAGCACTGAAGCTTTCTTT
.,.,TRBV7-3,TRBJ2-3,CASSPDGGAGTQYF,TGTGCCAGCAGCCCGGATGGGGGGGCAGGTACGCAGTATTTT
.,TRBD1,TRBV28,TRBJ1-5,CASSSGQGVIQRNQPQHF,TGTGCCAGCAGTTCAGGACAGGGGGTGATTCAGCGCAATCAGCCCCAGCATTTT
.,TRBD2,TRBV3-1/TRBV3-2,TRBJ2-1,CASSLNPFGLANEQFF,TGTGCCAGCAGCCTAAACCCTTTTGGACTAGCCAATGAGCAGTTCTTC
few,.,TRBV7-8,TRBJ1-1,CASSFMNTEAFF,TGTGCCAGCAGCTTCATGAACACTGAAGCTTTCTTT
.,TRBD1,TRBV19,TRBJ1-5,CASSTLQGMGGQPQHF,TGTGCCAGTAGTACCTTACAGGGGATGGGTGGTCAGCCCCAGCATTTT
.,.,TRBV18,TRBJ2-7,CASSLAGPYEQYF,TGTGCCAGCTCACTGGCGGGACCCTACGAGCAGTACTTC
.,TRBD1,TRBV6-1,TRBJ1-5,CASSGSGTGGRRPQHF,TGTGCCAGCAGTGGATCCGGGACAGGGGGGCGGCGGCCCCAGCATTTT
.,.,TRBV7-8,TRBJ1-4,CASSSPTTTNEKLFF,TGTGCCAGCAGCTCCCCGACAACAACTAATGAAAAACTGTTTTTT
few,TRBD1,TRBV6-5,TRBJ1-1,CASSYYSDRGTEAFF,TGTGCCAGCAGTTACTACTCCGACAGGGGCACTGAAGCTTTCTTT
.,.,TRBV4-2,TRBJ1-1,CASSSSTVLDTEAFF,TGTGCCAGCAGCTCATCTACGGTTCTGGACACTGAAGCTTTCTTT
.,TRBD1,TRBV5-6,TRBJ2-5,CASSLDSVGGRAWETQYF,TGTGCCAGCAGCTTGGATTCCGTAGGGGGCAGGGCTTGGGAGACCCAGTACTTC
.,TRBD1,TRBV29-1,TRBJ1-4,CSVLGQGDEKLFF,TGCAGCGTTTTAGGGCAGGGGGATGAAAAACTGTTTTTT
.,.,TRBV2,TRBJ2-5,CASSHRGGETQYF,TGTGCCAGCAGTCACAGGGGAGGAGAGACCCAGTACTTC
once,TRBD1,TRBV19,TRBJ1-5,CASSPTGALGGPQHF,TGTGCCAGTTCCCCGACAGGGGCGTTAGGGGGGCCCCAGCATTTT
.,.,TRBV5-1,TRBJ2-3,CASSAGPLTGTDTQYF,TGCGCCAGCAGCGCGGGACCCCTTACGGGGACAGATACGCAGTATTTT
once,.,TRBV3-1/TRBV3-2,TRBJ1-6,CASSDAGSNSPLHF,TGTGCCAGCAGCGACGCGGGGAGTAATTCACCCCTCCACTTT
.,.,TRBV19,TRBJ2-7,CASSLTGTSYEQYF,TGTGCCAGTAGTTTAACAGGGACCTCCTACGAGCAGTACTTC
.,TRBD2,TRBV5-1,TRBJ2-1,CASSLEVAGIRNEQFF,TGCGCCAGCAGCTTGGAGGTAGCGGGGATAAGAAATGAGCAGTTCTTC
.,.,TRBV5-6,TRBJ1-5,CASSLGQEALQPQHF,TGTGCCAGCAGCTTGGGACAGGAGGCCTTGCAGCCCCAGCATTTT
.,.,TRBV4-1,TRBJ1-4,CASSQVWQGGNEKLFF,TGCGCCAGCAGCCAGGTATGGCAGGGTGGAAATGAAAAACTGTTTTTT
.,.,TRBV21-1,TRBJ2-2,CASSKLREAGELFF,TGTGCCAGCAGCAAATTACGGGAGGCCGGGGAGCTGTTTTTT
.,TRBD1,TRBV5-1,TRBJ2-7,CASSLAIGTGLQSSYEQYF,TGCGCCAGCAGCTTGGCGATTGGGACAGGGTTACAAAGCTCCTACGAGCAGTACTTC
once,.,TRBV19,TRBJ1-4,CASSIGGARNEKLFF,TGTGCCAGTAGTATCGGCGGGGCCCGAAATGAAAAACTGTTTTTT
.,TRBD1,TRBV5-1,TRBJ1-2,CASSLGPGGNGYTF,TGCGCCAGCAGCTTGGGGCCAGGGGGCAATGGCTACACCTTC
.,TRBD1,TRBV7-9,TRBJ1-6,CASSLDTQGNSPLHF,TGTGCCAGCAGCTTAGACACACAGGGGAATTCACCCCTCCACTTT
.,.,TRBV7-9,TRBJ1-2,CASSGLGRANYGYTF,TGTGCCAGCAGCGGGCTAGGCAGGGCTAACTATGGCTACACCTTC
.,TRBD1,TRBV4-2,TRBJ1-2,CASSQGYGQEHYGYTF,TGTGCCAGCAGCCAAGGGTATGGACAGGAACACTATGGCTACACCTTC
.,TRBD1,TRBV4-1,TRBJ2-2,CASSLTGGTGELFF,TGCGCCAGCAGTTTGACAGGGGGCACCGGGGAGCTGTTTTTT
.,.,TRBV10-1,TRBJ1-1,CASSGGYKGAGAGAFF,TGCGCCAGCAGTGGAGGCTATAAAGGGGCGGGGGCTGGAGCTTTCTTT
.,TRBD2,TRBV6-2/TRBV6-3,TRBJ2-3,CASSSYGGLADTQYF,TGTGCCAGCAGTTCTTATGGGGGACTAGCGGATACGCAGTATTTT